This T cell receptor (beta chain) appears in the sequencing data of a study of shared clonotypes between healthy human individuals. The CDR3 has 14 amino acids. CDR1 is SQVTM and CDR2 is ANQGSEA in the germline V gene. V trimming: 4 bases; J trimming: 4 bases; junction bases outside the gene matches: 7. The data were produced by immunoSEQ multiplex PCR, yet TCRdb's version contains in-frame clones alone and is incomplete. The data show around 980,000 clones, more than 75% seen once. This clone was detected once. Source material: memory CD4+ T cells from PBMCs. Subset defined: CD45RA-negative fraction. The chain joins TRBV29-1 to TRBJ2-3, with 8 nucleotides matching TRBD2. This sequence was found in a man aged 18-30 years in good health. Some clones in this sample may be carry-over from other donors' samples. CDR3 amino acids: CSVGERERADTQYF. The CDR3 DNA sequence: TGCAGCGTTGGAGAGCGGGAGCGGGCAGATACGCAGTATTTT.